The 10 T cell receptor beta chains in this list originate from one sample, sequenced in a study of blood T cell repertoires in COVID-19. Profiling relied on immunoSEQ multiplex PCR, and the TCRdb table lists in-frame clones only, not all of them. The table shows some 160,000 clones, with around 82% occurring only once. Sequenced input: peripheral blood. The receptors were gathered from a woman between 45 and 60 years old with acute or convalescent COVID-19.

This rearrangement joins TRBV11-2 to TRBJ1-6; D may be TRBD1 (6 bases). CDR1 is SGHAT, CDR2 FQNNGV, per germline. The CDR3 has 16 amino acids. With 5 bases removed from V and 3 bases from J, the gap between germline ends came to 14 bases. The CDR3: CASSPKQGNYNSPLHF. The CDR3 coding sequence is TGTGCCAGCAGCCCTAAACAGGGTAACTATAATTCACCCCTCCACTTT.

As DNA, the CDR3 is TGTGCCAGTCATACAGGGGGATCACCCCTCCACTTT. Its translation: CASHTGGSPLHF. The genes are TRBV19 and TRBJ1-6, with TRBD1 matching 8 bases. CDR1 and CDR2 (germline): LNHDA, SQIVND (reference sequence). The V gene end was trimmed by 8 bases and the J gene end by 10 bases; junction bases not matched to a gene: 4. CDR3 length: 12 residues.

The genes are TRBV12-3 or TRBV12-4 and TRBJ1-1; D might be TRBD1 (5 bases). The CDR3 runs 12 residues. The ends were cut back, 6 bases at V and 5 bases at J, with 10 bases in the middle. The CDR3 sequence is CASSKRGTEAFF. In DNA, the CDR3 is TGTGCCAGCAGCAAAAGGGGAACTGAAGCTTTCTTT.

The CDR3 reads CASSLAGRGEQFF. Written as DNA, the CDR3 is TGTGCCAGCAGCTTAGCGGGAAGGGGCGAGCAGTTCTTC. The chain is built from TRBV7-2 and TRBJ2-1; possibly TRBD1 for D (5 bases). The CDR3 is made up of 13 amino acids. Germline V gene data show CDR1 as SGHTA and CDR2 as FQGNSA. The V end lost 0 bases, the J end lost 10 bases, and 10 bases lay between the germline ends.

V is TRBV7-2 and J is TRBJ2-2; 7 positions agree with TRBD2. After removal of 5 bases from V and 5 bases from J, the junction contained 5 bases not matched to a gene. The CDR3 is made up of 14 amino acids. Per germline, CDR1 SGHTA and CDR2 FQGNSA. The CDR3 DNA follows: TGTGCCAGCAGCGGGAGGGTAATGACCGGGGAGCTGTTTTTT. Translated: CASSGRVMTGELFF.

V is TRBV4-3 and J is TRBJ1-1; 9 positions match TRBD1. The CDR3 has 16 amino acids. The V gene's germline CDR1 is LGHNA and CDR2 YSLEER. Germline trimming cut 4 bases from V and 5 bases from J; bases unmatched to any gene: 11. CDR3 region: CASSRQLGTGKTEAFF. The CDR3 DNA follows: TGCGCCAGCAGCCGACAACTTGGGACAGGGAAAACTGAAGCTTTCTTT.

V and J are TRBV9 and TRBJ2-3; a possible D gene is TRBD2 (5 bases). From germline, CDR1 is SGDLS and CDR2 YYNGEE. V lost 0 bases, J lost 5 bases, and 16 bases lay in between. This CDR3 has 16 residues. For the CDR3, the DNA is TGTGCCAGCAGCGTAGAAGCGGCAGTTCGGGGAGATACGCAGTATTTT. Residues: CASSVEAAVRGDTQYF.

The CDR3 sequence: CASSFGHSEAFF. DNA for the CDR3: TGTGCCAGCAGCTTTGGGCACAGTGAAGCTTTCTTT. The chain combines TRBV11-3 with TRBJ1-1; D is ambiguous. The CDR3 totals 12 residues. Germline-derived CDR1 and CDR2 are SGHNT and YENEEA. The V gene lost 3 bases and the J gene lost 7 bases, with 9 bases spanning the gap.

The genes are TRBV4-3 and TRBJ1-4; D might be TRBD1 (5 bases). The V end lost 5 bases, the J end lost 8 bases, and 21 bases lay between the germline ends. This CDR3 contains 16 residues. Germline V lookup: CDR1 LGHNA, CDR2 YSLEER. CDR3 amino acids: CASSGFFREVAEKLFF. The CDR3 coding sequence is TGCGCCAGCAGCGGGTTCTTCAGGGAGGTGGCGGAAAAACTGTTTTTT.

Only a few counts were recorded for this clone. The CDR3 region has the DNA TGTGCCAGCAGCGTTCGCGTCGGGTCACCCCTCCACTTT. Protein product: CASSVRVGSPLHF. This chain uses TRBV14 with TRBJ1-6; D is unresolved. The CDR3 contains 13 residues. The germline V gene has CDR1 SGHDN and CDR2 FVKESK. The ends were cut back, 5 bases at V and 10 bases at J, with 12 bases in the middle.